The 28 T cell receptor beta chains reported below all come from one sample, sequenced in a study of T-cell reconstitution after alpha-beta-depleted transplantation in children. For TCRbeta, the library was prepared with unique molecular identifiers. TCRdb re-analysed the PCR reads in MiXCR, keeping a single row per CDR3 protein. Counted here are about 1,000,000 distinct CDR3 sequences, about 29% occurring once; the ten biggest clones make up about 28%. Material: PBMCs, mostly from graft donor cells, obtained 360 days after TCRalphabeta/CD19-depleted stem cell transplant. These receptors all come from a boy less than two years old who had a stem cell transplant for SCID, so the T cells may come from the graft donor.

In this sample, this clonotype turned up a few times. The CDR3 sequence is CATSEPGVQETQYF. CDR3 nucleotides: TGTGCCACCAGTGAGCCGGGGGTCCAAGAGACCCAGTACTTC. V gene TRBV24-1 combines with J gene TRBJ2-5; possible D gene TRBD2, 6 bases. This CDR3 region has 14 residues. Between the trimmed V and J ends, which lost 4 bases and 1 base, there was a span of 9 bases. Germline V lookup: CDR1 KGHDR, CDR2 SFDVKD.

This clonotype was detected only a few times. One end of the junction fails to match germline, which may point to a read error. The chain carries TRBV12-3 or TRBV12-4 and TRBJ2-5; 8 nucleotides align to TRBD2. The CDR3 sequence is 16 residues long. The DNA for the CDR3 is TGTGCCAGCAGTCCTACTAGCCACGGGACTAGTAGCTTCCGCCTATTC. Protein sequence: CASSPTSHGTSSFRLF.

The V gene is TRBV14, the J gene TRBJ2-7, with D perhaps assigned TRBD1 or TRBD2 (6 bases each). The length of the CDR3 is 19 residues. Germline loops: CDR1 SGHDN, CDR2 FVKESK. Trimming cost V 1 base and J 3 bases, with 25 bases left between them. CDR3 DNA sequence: TGTGCCAGCAGCCAAGCTGCGTACTTAACAGGGAGGTCGGTCTACGAGCAGTACTTC. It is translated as CASSQAAYLTGRSVYEQYF.

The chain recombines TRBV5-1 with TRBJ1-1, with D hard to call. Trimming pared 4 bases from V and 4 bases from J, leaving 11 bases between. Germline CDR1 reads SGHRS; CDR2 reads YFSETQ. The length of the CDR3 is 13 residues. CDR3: CASSVEEATEAFF. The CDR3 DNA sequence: TGCGCCAGCAGCGTCGAGGAGGCCACTGAAGCTTTCTTT.

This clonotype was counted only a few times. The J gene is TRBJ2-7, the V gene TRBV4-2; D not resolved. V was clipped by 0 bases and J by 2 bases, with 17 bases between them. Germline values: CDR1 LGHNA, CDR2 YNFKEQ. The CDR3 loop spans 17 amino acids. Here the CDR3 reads CASSQELVAQGPYEQYF. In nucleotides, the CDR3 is TGTGCCAGCAGCCAAGAACTCGTTGCGCAAGGCCCCTACGAGCAGTACTTC.

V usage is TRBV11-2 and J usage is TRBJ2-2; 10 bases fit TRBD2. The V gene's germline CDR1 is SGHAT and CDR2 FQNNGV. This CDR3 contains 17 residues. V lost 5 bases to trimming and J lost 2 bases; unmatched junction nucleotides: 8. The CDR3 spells CASSRSGGPSNTGELFF. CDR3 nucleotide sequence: TGTGCCAGCAGCCGTAGCGGGGGGCCTTCCAACACCGGGGAGCTGTTTTTT.

The CDR3 loop reads CASTLTGARPYEQYF. Written as DNA, the CDR3 is TGTGCCAGCACCCTGACAGGGGCTCGCCCCTACGAGCAGTACTTC. The chain is built from TRBV5-6 and TRBJ2-7; 8 bases agree with TRBD1. The ends lost 6 bases at V and 2 bases at J; junction bases unmatched: 10. This CDR3 has 15 residues. Per germline, CDR1 SGHDT and CDR2 YYEEEE. The full variable domain, rest sourced from reference TRBV5-6 and TRBJ2-7, is DAGVTQSPTHLIKTRGQQVTLRCSPKSGHDTVSWYQQALGQGPQFIFQYYEEEERQRGNFPDRFSGHQFPNYSSELNVNALLLGDSALYLCASTLTGARPYEQYFGPGTRLTVT.

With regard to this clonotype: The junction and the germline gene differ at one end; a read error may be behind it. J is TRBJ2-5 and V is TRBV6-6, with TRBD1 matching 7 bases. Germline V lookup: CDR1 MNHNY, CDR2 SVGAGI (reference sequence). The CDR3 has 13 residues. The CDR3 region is CGSRDSKVETQYF. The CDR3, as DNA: TGTGGCAGCAGGGACAGTAAGGTAGAGACCCAGTACTTC.

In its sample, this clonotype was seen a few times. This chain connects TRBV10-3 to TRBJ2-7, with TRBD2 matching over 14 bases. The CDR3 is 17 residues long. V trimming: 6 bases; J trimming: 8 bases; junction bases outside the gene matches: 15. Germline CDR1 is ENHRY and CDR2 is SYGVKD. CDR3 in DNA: TGTGCCATCAGCGCCCAAGGACTAGCGGGGGGCCCAAGGAAGCAGTACTTC. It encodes CAISAQGLAGGPRKQYF.

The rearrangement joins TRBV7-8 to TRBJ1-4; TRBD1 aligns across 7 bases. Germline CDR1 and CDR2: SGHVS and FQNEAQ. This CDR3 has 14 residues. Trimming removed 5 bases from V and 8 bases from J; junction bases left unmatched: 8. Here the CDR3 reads CASSDGTDKEKLFF. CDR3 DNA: TGTGCCAGCAGCGACGGGACAGATAAGGAAAAACTGTTTTTT.

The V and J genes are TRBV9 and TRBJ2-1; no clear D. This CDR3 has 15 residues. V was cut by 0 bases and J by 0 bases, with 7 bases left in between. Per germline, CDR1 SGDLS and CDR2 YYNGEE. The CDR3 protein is CASSVASSSYNEQFF. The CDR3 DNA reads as TGTGCCAGCAGCGTAGCCAGTAGCTCCTACAATGAGCAGTTCTTC.

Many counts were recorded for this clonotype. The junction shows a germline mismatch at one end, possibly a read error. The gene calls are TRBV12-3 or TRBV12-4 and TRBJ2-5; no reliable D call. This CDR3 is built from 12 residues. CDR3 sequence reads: CASSFIGETQYF. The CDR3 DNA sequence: TGCGCCAGCAGCTTCATCGGAGAGACCCAGTACTTC.

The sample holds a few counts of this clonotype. The CDR3 DNA reads as TGTGCCAGCAGGGTCCCGAATGAGCAGTTCTTC. It specifies CASRVPNEQFF. The chain recombines TRBV2 with TRBJ2-1; D gene unclear. Trimming took off 6 bases at V and 7 bases at J, with 7 bases between the two ends. This CDR3 is built from 11 residues. Germline CDR1 SNHLY, CDR2 FYNNEI.

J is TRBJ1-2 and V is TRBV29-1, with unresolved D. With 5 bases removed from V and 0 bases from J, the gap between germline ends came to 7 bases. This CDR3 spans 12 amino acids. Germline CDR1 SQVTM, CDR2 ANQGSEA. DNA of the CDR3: TGCAGCGTTTTCCTAGCTAACTATGGCTACACCTTC. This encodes CSVFLANYGYTF.

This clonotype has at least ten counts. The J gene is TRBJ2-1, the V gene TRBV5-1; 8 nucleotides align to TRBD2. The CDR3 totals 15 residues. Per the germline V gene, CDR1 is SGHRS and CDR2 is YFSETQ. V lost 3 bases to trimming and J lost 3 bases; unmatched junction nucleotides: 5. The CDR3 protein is CASSSAAGGYNEQFF. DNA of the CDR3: TGCGCCAGCAGCTCCGCGGCGGGGGGCTACAATGAGCAGTTCTTC.

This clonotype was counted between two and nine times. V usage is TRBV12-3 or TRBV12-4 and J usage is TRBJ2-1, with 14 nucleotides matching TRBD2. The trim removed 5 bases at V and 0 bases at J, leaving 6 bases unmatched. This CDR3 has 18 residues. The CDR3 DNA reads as TGTGCCAGCAGTCCGGGACTAGCGGGGGCCAGCTCCTACAATGAGCAGTTCTTC. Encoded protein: CASSPGLAGASSYNEQFF.

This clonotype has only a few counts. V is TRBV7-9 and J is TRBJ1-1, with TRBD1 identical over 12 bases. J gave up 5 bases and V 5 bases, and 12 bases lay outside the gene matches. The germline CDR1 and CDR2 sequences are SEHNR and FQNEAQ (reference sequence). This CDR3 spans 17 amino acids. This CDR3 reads CASSPGTGGLRATEAFF. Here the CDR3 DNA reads TGTGCCAGCAGCCCCGGGACAGGGGGCTTGCGGGCGACTGAAGCTTTCTTT.

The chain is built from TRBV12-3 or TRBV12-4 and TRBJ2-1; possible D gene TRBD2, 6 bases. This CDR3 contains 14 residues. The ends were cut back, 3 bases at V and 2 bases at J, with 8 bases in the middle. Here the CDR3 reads CASSFGGTYNEQFF. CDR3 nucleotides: TGTGCCAGCAGTTTTGGGGGGACCTACAATGAGCAGTTCTTC.

The CDR3 DNA follows: TGTGCCAGCAGTTTAGATTCTGGGCTGGGGCAGCAACTGTTTTTT. Protein product: CASSLDSGLGQQLFF. V gene TRBV12-3 or TRBV12-4 combines with J gene TRBJ1-4, with D possibly TRBD1 on 5 matching bases. This CDR3 contains 15 residues. The ends were cut back, 1 base at V and 12 bases at J, with 18 bases in the middle.

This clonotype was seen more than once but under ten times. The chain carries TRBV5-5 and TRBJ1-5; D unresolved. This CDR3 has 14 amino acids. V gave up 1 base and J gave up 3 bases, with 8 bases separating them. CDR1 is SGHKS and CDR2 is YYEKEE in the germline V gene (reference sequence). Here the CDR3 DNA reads TGTGCCAGCAGCTTGTTTTCTCCCAATCAGCCCCAGCATTTT. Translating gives CASSLFSPNQPQHF. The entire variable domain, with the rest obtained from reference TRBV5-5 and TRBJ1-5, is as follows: DAGVTQSPTHLIKTRGQQVTLRCSPISGHKSVSWYQQVLGQGPQFIFQYYEKEERGRGNFPDRFSARQFPNYSSELNVNALLLGDSALYLCASSLFSPNQPQHFGDGTRLSIL.

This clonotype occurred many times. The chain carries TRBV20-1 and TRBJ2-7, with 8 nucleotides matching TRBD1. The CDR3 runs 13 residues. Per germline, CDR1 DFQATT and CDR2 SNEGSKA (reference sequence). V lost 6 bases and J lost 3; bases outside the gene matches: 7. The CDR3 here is CSAAVDRVYEQYF. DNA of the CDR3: TGCAGTGCAGCCGTGGACAGGGTCTACGAGCAGTACTTC.

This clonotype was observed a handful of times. CDR3 residues: CASSLRFRQGADTQYF. CDR3 DNA: TGTGCCAGCAGCTTGAGGTTCCGGCAGGGGGCAGATACGCAGTATTTT. The rearrangement uses TRBV5-6 and TRBJ2-3; 7 bases match TRBD1. V dropped 1 base and J dropped 4; count of bases not matched to a gene: 9. The CDR3 extends over 16 amino acids. Germline V gene data show CDR1 as SGHDT and CDR2 as YYEEEE.

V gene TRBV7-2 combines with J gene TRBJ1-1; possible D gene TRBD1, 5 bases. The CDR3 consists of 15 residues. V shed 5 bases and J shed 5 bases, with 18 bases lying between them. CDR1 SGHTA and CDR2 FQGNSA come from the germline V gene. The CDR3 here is CASSPQTAWKTEAFF. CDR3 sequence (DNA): TGTGCCAGCAGCCCCCAGACAGCCTGGAAAACTGAAGCTTTCTTT.

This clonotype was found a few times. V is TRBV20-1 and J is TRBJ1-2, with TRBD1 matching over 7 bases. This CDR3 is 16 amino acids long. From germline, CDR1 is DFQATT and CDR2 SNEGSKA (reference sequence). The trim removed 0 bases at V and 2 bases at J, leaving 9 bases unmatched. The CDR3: CSARDPGQAGNYGYTF. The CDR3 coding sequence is TGCAGTGCTAGAGATCCCGGACAGGCCGGGAACTATGGCTACACCTTC.

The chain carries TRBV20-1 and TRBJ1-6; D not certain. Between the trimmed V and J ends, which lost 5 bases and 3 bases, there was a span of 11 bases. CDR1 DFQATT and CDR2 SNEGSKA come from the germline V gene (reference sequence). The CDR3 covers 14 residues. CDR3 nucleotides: TGCAGTGCTGCCCGTGGGGTCTATAATTCACCCCTCCACTTT. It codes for CSAARGVYNSPLHF.

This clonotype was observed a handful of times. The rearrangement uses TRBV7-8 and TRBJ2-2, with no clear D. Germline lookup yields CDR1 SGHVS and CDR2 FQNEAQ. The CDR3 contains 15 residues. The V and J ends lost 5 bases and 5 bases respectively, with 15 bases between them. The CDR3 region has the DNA TGTGCCAGCAGCCCCGGGCCTTTGCGAACCGGGGAGCTGTTTTTT. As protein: CASSPGPLRTGELFF.

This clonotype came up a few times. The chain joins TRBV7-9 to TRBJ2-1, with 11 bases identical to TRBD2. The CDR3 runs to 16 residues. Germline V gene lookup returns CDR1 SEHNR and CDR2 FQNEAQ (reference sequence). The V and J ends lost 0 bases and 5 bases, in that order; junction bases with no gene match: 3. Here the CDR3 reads CASSLASGGAHNEQFF. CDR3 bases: TGTGCCAGCAGCTTAGCTAGCGGGGGGGCCCACAATGAGCAGTTCTTC.

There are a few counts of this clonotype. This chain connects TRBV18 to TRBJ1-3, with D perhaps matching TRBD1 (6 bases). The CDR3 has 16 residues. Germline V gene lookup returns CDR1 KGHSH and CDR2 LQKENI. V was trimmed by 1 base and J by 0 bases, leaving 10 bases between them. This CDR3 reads CASSPQTGLSGNTIYF. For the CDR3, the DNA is TGTGCCAGCTCACCACAGACAGGCCTCTCTGGAAACACCATATATTTT.